The following is a T cell receptor beta chain sequence with its context. Its antigen is as yet unknown. The data are from a study of OX40 agonist ivuxolimab in advanced cancers. Study details: Patients received the agonistic anti-OX40 (CD134) antibody ivuxolimab.

CDR1 and CDR2 (germline): SGHNT, YYREEE (reference sequence). Trimming at V came to 4 bases and at J to 3 bases, leaving 13 bases not matched to a gene. There are 16 residues in the CDR3. Sequencing used immunoSEQ multiplex PCR; TCRdb keeps in-frame clones, though not all of them. The table has tens of thousands of clones, around 84% seen once. Study-level points and caveats: The study found that CD8+ T cells averaged more expanded clones than CD4+.

Source: CD4+ or CD8+ T cells sorted from blood, taken in a trial of the OX40 agonist ivuxolimab. This TCR was sampled from an adult with an advanced solid tumor such as melanoma, head and neck, liver or kidney cancer. The chain links TRBV5-4 to TRBJ2-7, with 7 positions matching TRBD2. CDR3 sequence reads: CASSPGPSSGRYEQYF. As DNA, the CDR3 is TGTGCCAGCAGCCCAGGGCCGTCTAGCGGACGCTACGAGCAGTACTTC.